This passage covers 25 T cell receptor beta chains from one sample sequenced in a study of OX40 agonist ivuxolimab in advanced cancers. Method: immunoSEQ multiplex PCR; TCRdb's copy keeps in-frame clones and lacks some. The sample consists of 60,000 or so clones, roughly 84% of them appearing once. This material consisted of CD4+ or CD8+ T cells sorted from blood, taken in a trial of the OX40 agonist ivuxolimab. The receptor source for this set is an adult with an advanced solid tumor such as melanoma, head and neck, liver or kidney cancer.

Here the CDR3 reads CASSSGRAGNEQFF. The CDR3 region has the DNA TGTGCCAGTAGTAGCGGGAGGGCCGGCAATGAGCAGTTCTTC. The chain employs TRBV19 and TRBJ2-1; 9 bases agree with TRBD2. Germline V gives CDR1 LNHDA, CDR2 SQIVND (reference sequence). J gave up 6 bases and V 4 bases, and 4 bases lay outside the gene matches. This CDR3 is built from 14 residues.

The V and J genes are TRBV29-1 and TRBJ2-1; D is tentatively TRBD1 or TRBD2 (7 bases each). The CDR3 length is 16 residues. Germline CDR1 reads SQVTM; CDR2 reads ANQGSEA. V was pared by 1 base and J by 5 bases, with 18 bases between. The CDR3 DNA sequence: TGCAGCGTTGAAGTCTCCAGGGGGGGATACGACAATGAGCAGTTCTTC. It encodes CSVEVSRGGYDNEQFF.

V gene TRBV7-2 combines with J gene TRBJ2-3; D gene ambiguous. The CDR3 runs 13 residues. Germline CDR1 is SGHTA and CDR2 is FQGNSA. V dropped 5 bases and J dropped 4 bases, with 10 bases sitting between them. The CDR3 sequence is CASSLINPDTQYF. CDR3 bases: TGTGCCAGCAGCCTCATCAACCCAGATACGCAGTATTTT.

CDR3 bases: TGTGCCAGCAAGTTTCGGGGGACAGGGGTAGGTCAGCCCCAGCATTTT. Its translation is CASKFRGTGVGQPQHF. This chain joins TRBV27 and TRBJ1-5; 10 bases match TRBD1. Unmatched junction bases numbered 12, after V lost 7 bases and J lost 6 bases. The germline V gene has CDR1 MNHEY and CDR2 SMNVEV (reference sequence). This CDR3 spans 16 amino acids.

The chain uses TRBV4-3 and TRBJ1-5; no clear D. Germline V CDR1 and CDR2: LGHNA, YSLEER. The CDR3 extends over 13 amino acids. V gave up 2 bases and J gave up 7 bases, with 9 bases separating them. The CDR3 coding sequence is TGCGCCAGCAGCCAATTCATGCGACAGCCCCAGCATTTT. It translates to CASSQFMRQPQHF.

The rearrangement joins TRBV10-1 to TRBJ1-4; D ambiguous. Germline lookup yields CDR1 WNHNN and CDR2 SYGVQD (reference sequence). V was cut by 5 bases and J by 9 bases, with 16 bases left in between. The CDR3 consists of 14 residues. The chain's CDR3 is CASSIPPKAKKLFF. The CDR3 region has the DNA TGCGCCAGCAGTATCCCGCCCAAGGCCAAAAAACTGTTTTTT.

J is TRBJ2-2 and V is TRBV5-1; D ambiguous. The CDR3 covers 14 residues. V lost 0 bases and J 2 bases, leaving 5 bases between the germline ends. Germline V gene lookup returns CDR1 SGHRS and CDR2 YFSETQ. CDR3 sequence reads: CASSLEVNTGELFF. The CDR3, as DNA: TGCGCCAGCAGCTTGGAAGTTAACACCGGGGAGCTGTTTTTT.

The chain joins TRBV7-9 to TRBJ2-1; TRBD2 might be the D (6 bases). Germline CDR1 SEHNR, CDR2 FQNEAQ (reference sequence). Trimming pared 4 bases from V and 5 bases from J, leaving 12 bases between. The CDR3 consists of 14 residues. In DNA, the CDR3 is TGTGCCAGCAGCTCCCCCGGGACTCACAATGAGCAGTTCTTC. Its protein is CASSSPGTHNEQFF.

The chain links TRBV6-1 to TRBJ2-7, with 8 bases lining up with TRBD1. Germline trimming cut 7 bases from V and 2 bases from J; bases unmatched to any gene: 7. The CDR3 has 14 amino acids. Germline V CDR1 and CDR2: MNHNS, SASEGT. This chain's CDR3 is CASISDRVTYEQYF. CDR3 bases: TGTGCCAGCATTTCGGACAGGGTTACCTACGAGCAGTACTTC.

The chain carries TRBV7-9 and TRBJ2-7; 12 bases match TRBD1. CDR1 SEHNR and CDR2 FQNEAQ come from the germline V gene (reference sequence). With V trimmed by 7 bases and J by 6 bases, 10 bases remained unmatched. CDR3 length: 15 amino acids. CDR3 amino acids: CASIYGTGGSLEQYF. In nucleotides, the CDR3 is TGTGCCAGCATCTACGGGACAGGGGGCTCCCTCGAGCAGTACTTC.

J is TRBJ2-1 and V is TRBV5-1; the match to TRBD2 covers 7 bases. V gave up 4 bases and J gave up 7 bases; unmatched junction bases: 5. The CDR3 is 13 amino acids. The V gene's germline CDR1 is SGHRS and CDR2 YFSETQ. CDR3 coding DNA: TGCGCCAGCAGCCCGACTAGCAAGAATGAGCAGTTCTTC. Its protein product is CASSPTSKNEQFF.

The rearrangement uses TRBV7-8 and TRBJ2-2; D possibly matches TRBD1 or TRBD2 (5 bases each). V shed 5 bases and J shed 5 bases, with 18 bases lying between them. Germline CDR1 and CDR2: SGHVS and FQNEAQ. This CDR3 has 16 amino acids. The CDR3 coding sequence is TGTGCCAGCAGCCCCCCCGGGACGTCCCCAACCGGGGAGCTGTTTTTT. Its translation: CASSPPGTSPTGELFF.

The table lists this clone with a few counts. This chain links TRBV30 with TRBJ2-6; perhaps D is TRBD1 or TRBD2 (6 bases each). There are 17 residues in the CDR3. Trimming took off 0 bases at V and 0 bases at J, with 12 bases between the two ends. From germline, CDR1 is GTSNPN and CDR2 SVGIG (reference sequence). The CDR3 spells CAWSVGGLSSGANVLTF. In DNA, the CDR3 is TGTGCCTGGAGTGTAGGGGGACTGAGCTCTGGGGCCAACGTCCTGACTTTC.

This clone was recorded a few times. The gene calls are TRBV19 and TRBJ2-6, with D uncertain. This CDR3 is built from 15 residues. Germline V gene lookup returns CDR1 LNHDA and CDR2 SQIVND (reference sequence). Trimming took off 1 base at V and 0 bases at J, with 4 bases between the two ends. CDR3 sequence: CASSIAASGANVLTF. Here the CDR3 DNA reads TGTGCCAGTAGTATAGCGGCCTCTGGGGCCAACGTCCTGACTTTC. Drawing the rest from reference TRBV19 and TRBJ2-6, the complete variable domain is DGGITQSPKYLFRKEGQNVTLSCEQNLNHDAMYWYRQDPGQGLRLIYYSQIVNDFQKGDIAEGYSVSREKKESFPLTVTSAQKNPTAFYLCASSIAASGANVLTFGAGSRLTVL.

The CDR3 region is CASNSNGLGIAETQYF. The CDR3, as DNA: TGTGCCAGCAACTCTAACGGCCTGGGAATCGCGGAGACCCAGTACTTC. This rearrangement joins TRBV5-6 to TRBJ2-5; D is unclear. CDR1 SGHDT and CDR2 YYEEEE come from the germline V gene. The V gene lost 6 bases and the J gene lost 5 bases, with 23 bases spanning the gap. This CDR3 has 16 residues.

For the CDR3, the DNA is TGTGCCAGCAGCAGGGGAAGGGCTGAAGATACGCAGTATTTT. It yields the protein CASSRGRAEDTQYF. This chain links TRBV11-3 with TRBJ2-3, with a weak D call TRBD1 (5 bases). The V gene's germline CDR1 is SGHNT and CDR2 YENEEA. V was pared by 5 bases and J by 5 bases, with 14 bases between. This CDR3 contains 14 residues.

J is TRBJ2-1 and V is TRBV30, with 12 bases fitting TRBD2. V lost 1 base, J lost 1 base, and 2 bases stayed unmatched. The germline V gene has CDR1 GTSNPN and CDR2 SVGIG (reference sequence). The CDR3 spans 16 residues. CDR3 in amino acids: CAWSAGLAGSYNEQFF. CDR3 nucleotide sequence: TGTGCCTGGAGTGCCGGACTAGCGGGGTCCTACAATGAGCAGTTCTTC. Variable domain in full (rest from reference TRBV30 and TRBJ2-1): SQTIHQWPATLVQPVGSPLSLECTVEGTSNPNLYWYRQAAGRGLQLLFYSVGIGQISSEVPQNLSASRPQDRQFILSSKKLLLSDSGFYLCAWSAGLAGSYNEQFFGPGTRLTVL.

The J gene is TRBJ1-5, the V gene TRBV27, with unresolved D. V lost 1 base, J lost 4 bases, and 11 bases lay in between. The CDR3 extends over 15 amino acids. Looked up from germline, CDR1 is MNHEY and CDR2 is SMNVEV (reference sequence). CDR3 nucleotide sequence: TGTGCCAGCAGTTTATTGGAACGACTTAATCAGCCCCAGCATTTT. Translated: CASSLLERLNQPQHF.

The chain combines TRBV2 with TRBJ2-4, with D perhaps matching TRBD1 (5 bases). The germline CDR1 and CDR2 sequences are SNHLY and FYNNEI. This CDR3 is built from 14 residues. Trimming shortened V by 0 bases and J by 6 bases, and 9 bases separated the two germline ends. CDR3 sequence reads: CASSEAQGVNIQYF. DNA of the CDR3: TGTGCCAGCAGTGAAGCTCAGGGTGTAAACATTCAGTACTTC.

This CDR3 is CASRGTGGLGNTIYF. The CDR3 coding sequence is TGTGCCAGTAGGGGGACAGGGGGCCTCGGAAACACCATATATTTT. The rearrangement uses TRBV19 and TRBJ1-3; 12 bases match TRBD1. Germline trimming cut 6 bases from V and 4 bases from J; bases unmatched to any gene: 4. The CDR3 covers 15 residues. CDR1 is LNHDA and CDR2 is SQIVND in the germline V gene (reference sequence).

Remarks on this clone: This sample also contains other DNA sequences that code for the same CDR3. J is TRBJ1-1 and V is TRBV28; D is undetermined. V lost 3 bases to trimming and J lost 1 base, with 6 bases between them. CDR1 and CDR2 from the germline V gene are MDHEN and SYDVKM. CDR3 size: 13 residues. The chain's CDR3 is CASSFRENTEAFF. The CDR3 DNA is TGTGCCAGCAGTTTCAGAGAGAACACTGAAGCTTTCTTT. Using reference TRBV28 and TRBJ1-1 for the parts outside the CDR3, the full variable domain is DVKVTQSSRYLVKRTGEKVFLECVQDMDHENMFWYRQDPGLGLRLIYFSYDVKMKEKGDIPEGYSVSREKKERFSLILESASTNQTSMYLCASSFRENTEAFFGQGTRLTVV.

J is TRBJ1-1 and V is TRBV27, with D possibly being TRBD1 (5 bases). Deletions cut 5 bases from V and 1 base from J, with 17 bases between. Per the germline V gene, CDR1 is MNHEY and CDR2 is SMNVEV (reference sequence). CDR3 size: 16 residues. DNA for the CDR3: TGTGCCAGCAGTCGGGACCCGACGGGTAGGAACACTGAAGCTTTCTTT. Protein sequence: CASSRDPTGRNTEAFF.

This chain uses TRBV25-1 with TRBJ2-5, with 12 bases that match TRBD2. Unmatched junction bases numbered 4, after V lost 0 bases and J lost 5 bases. This CDR3 is 16 amino acids long. CDR1 is MGHDK, CDR2 SYGVNS, per germline. CDR3 protein: CASSEYDTSGRETQYF. CDR3 in DNA: TGTGCCAGCAGTGAATATGATACTAGCGGGAGGGAGACCCAGTACTTC. Together with reference TRBV25-1 and TRBJ2-5, the CDR3 gives the full variable domain: EADIYQTPRYLVIGTGKKITLECSQTMGHDKMYWYQQDPGMELHLIHYSYGVNSTEKGDLSSESTVSRIRTEHFPLTLESARPSHTSQYLCASSEYDTSGRETQYFGPGTRLLVL.

On this clone: In the same sample, other DNA sequences code for this CDR3. This CDR3 reads CASSLGQGNEKLFF. CDR3 in DNA: TGCGCCAGCAGCTTGGGACAGGGTAACGAAAAACTGTTTTTT. This sequence joins TRBV5-1 and TRBJ1-4, with TRBD1 matching 7 bases. The CDR3 is 14 amino acids. V trimming: 0 bases; J trimming: 8 bases; junction bases outside the gene matches: 4. Germline V CDR1 and CDR2: SGHRS, YFSETQ.

The gene calls are TRBV10-3 and TRBJ2-7; tentatively, D is TRBD1 (5 bases). Germline-derived CDR1 and CDR2 are ENHRY and SYGVKD. V lost 2 bases and J lost 6, with 14 bases in between. The CDR3 is made up of 14 amino acids. The CDR3 DNA reads TGTGCCATCAGTGAGCCCCGTGGGGCAGCCGAGCAGTACTTC. Translation gives CAISEPRGAAEQYF.